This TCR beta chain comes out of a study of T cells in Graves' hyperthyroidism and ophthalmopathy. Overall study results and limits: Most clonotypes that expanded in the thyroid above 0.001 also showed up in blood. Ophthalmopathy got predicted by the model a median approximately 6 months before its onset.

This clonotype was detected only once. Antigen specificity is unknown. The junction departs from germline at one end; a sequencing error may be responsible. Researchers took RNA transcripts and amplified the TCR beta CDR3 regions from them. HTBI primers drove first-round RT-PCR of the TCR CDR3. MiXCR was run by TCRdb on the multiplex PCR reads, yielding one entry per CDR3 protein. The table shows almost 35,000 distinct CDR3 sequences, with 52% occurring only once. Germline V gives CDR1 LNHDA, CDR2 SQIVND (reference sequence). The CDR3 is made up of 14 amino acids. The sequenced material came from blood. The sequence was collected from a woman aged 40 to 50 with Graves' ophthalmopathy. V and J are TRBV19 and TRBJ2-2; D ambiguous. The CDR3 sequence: CVSGLGSNTGELFF. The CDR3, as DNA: TGTGTCAGTGGCTTAGGATCAAACACCGGGGAGCTGTTTTTT.